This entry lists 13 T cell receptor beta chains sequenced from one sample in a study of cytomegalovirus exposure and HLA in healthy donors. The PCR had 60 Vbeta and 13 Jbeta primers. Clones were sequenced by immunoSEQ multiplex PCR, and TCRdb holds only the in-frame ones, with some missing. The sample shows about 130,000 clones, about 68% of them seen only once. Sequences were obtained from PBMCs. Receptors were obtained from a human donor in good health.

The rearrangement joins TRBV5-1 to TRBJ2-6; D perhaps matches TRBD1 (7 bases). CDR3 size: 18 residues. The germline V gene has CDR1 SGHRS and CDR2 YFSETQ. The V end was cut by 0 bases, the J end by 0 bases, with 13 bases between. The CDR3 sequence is CASSLGQGGSSGANVLTF. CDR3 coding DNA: TGCGCCAGCAGCTTGGGGCAGGGGGGATCCTCTGGGGCCAACGTCCTGACTTTC.

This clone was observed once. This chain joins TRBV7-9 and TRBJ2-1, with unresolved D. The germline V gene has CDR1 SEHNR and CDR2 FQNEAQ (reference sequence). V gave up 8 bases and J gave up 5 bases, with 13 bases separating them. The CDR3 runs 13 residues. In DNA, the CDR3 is TGTGCCAGCCCCAACGGTAGCAACAATGAGCAGTTCTTC. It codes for CASPNGSNNEQFF.

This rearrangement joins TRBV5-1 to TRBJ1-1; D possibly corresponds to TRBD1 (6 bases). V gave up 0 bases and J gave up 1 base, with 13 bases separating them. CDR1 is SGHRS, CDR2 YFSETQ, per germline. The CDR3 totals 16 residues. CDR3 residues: CASSLALMTGNTEAFF. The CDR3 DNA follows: TGCGCCAGCAGCTTGGCCTTGATGACAGGGAACACTGAAGCTTTCTTT.

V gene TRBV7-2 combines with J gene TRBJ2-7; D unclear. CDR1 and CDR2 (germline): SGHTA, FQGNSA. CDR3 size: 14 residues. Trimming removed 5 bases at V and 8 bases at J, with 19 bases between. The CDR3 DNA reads TGTGCCAGCAGCGCCCAATCAACTTTAGCTCAGCAGTACTTC. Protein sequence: CASSAQSTLAQQYF.

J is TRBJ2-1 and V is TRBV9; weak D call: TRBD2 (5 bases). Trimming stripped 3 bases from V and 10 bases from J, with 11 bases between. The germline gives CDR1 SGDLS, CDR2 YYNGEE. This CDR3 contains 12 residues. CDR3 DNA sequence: TGTGCCAGCAGCGGATCCCGGGGAGAGCAGTTCTTC. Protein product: CASSGSRGEQFF.

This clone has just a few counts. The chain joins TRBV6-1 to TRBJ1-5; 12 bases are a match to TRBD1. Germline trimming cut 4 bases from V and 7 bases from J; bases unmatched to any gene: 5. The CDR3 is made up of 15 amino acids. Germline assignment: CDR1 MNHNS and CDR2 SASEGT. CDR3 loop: CASSVVGTGGQPQHF. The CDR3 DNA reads TGTGCCAGCAGTGTCGTGGGGACAGGGGGCCAGCCCCAGCATTTT.

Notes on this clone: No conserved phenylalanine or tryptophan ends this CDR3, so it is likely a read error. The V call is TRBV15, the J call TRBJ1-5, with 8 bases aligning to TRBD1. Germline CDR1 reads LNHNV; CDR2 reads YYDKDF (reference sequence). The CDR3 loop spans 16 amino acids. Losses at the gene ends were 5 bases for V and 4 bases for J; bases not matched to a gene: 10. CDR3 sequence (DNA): TGTGCCACCAGCGGCCAGGGGGCCGGGAGAAATCAGCCCCAGCATCTT. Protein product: CATSGQGAGRNQPQHL.

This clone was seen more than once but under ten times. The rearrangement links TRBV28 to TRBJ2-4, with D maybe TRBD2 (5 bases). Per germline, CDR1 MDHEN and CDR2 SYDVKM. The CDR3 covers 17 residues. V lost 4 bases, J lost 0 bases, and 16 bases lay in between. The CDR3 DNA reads TGTGCCAGCAGTTCCCGCGGGTGGGTCACAGCCAAAAACATTCAGTACTTC. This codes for CASSSRGWVTAKNIQYF.

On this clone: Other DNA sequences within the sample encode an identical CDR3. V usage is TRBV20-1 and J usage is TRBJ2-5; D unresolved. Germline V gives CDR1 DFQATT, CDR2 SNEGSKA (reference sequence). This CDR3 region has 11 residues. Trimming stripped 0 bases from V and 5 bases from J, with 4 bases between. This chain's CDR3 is CSARDRETQYF. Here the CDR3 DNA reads TGCAGTGCTAGAGATCGGGAGACCCAGTACTTC.

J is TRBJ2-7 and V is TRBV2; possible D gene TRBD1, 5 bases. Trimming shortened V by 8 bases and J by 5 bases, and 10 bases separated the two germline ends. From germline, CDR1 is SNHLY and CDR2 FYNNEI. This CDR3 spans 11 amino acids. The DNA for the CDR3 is TGTGCCAGCCTTAGACAGCACGAGCAGTACTTC. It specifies CASLRQHEQYF.

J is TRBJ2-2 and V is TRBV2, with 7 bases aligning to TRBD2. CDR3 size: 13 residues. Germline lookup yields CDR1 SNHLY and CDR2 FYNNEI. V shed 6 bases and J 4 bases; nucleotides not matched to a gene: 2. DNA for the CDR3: TGTGCCAGCAGCCGGACTAGCACCGGGGAGCTGTTTTTT. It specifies CASSRTSTGELFF.

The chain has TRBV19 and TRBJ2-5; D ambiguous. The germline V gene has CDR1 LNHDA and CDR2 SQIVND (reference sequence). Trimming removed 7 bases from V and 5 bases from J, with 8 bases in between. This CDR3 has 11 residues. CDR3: CASKSLETQYF. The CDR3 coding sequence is TGTGCCAGTAAGAGTTTGGAGACCCAGTACTTC.

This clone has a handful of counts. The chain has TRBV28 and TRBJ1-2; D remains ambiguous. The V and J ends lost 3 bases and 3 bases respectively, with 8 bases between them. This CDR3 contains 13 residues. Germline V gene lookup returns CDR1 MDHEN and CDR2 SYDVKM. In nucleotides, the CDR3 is TGTGCCAGCAGTTTCATGGGCTACTATGGCTACACCTTC. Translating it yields CASSFMGYYGYTF.